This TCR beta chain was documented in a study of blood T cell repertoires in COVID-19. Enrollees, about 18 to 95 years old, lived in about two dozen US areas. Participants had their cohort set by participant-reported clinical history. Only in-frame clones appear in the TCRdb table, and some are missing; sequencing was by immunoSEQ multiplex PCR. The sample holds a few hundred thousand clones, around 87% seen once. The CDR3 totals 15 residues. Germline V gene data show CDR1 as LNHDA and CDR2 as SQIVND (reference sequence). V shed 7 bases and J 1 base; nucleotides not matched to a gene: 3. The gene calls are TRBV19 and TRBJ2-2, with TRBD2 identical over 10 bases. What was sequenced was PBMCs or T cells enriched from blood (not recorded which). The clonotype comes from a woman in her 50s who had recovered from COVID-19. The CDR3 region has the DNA TGTGCCAGTACCTCTAGCGGGGGGAACACCGGGGAGCTGTTTTTT. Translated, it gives CASTSSGGNTGELFF. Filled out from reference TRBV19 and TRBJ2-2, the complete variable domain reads DGGITQSPKYLFRKEGQNVTLSCEQNLNHDAMYWYRQDPGQGLRLIYYSQIVNDFQKGDIAEGYSVSREKKESFPLTVTSAQKNPTAFYLCASTSSGGNTGELFFGEGSRLTVL.